The 2 T cell receptor beta chains in this list originate from one sample, sequenced in a study of blood T cell repertoires in COVID-19. Assay: immunoSEQ multiplex PCR; the TCRdb copy retains only in-frame clones and omits some. Among around 84,000 clones, around 90% were seen once, and the ten largest hold approximately 4.5%. Sequencing was performed on peripheral blood. These receptor sequences come from a man aged 45 to 65 with active COVID-19.

CDR3 region: CASSPRQTGRGYSPLHF. CDR3 bases: TGTGCCAGCAGTCCACGGCAAACTGGCAGGGGGTATTCACCCCTCCACTTT. The gene calls are TRBV27 and TRBJ1-6; TRBD1 matches 7 bases. CDR1 and CDR2 from the germline V gene are MNHEY and SMNVEV (reference sequence). J was trimmed by 8 bases and V by 5 bases; bases with no gene match: 15. The CDR3 is 17 amino acids.

This clone was seen a single time. The J gene is TRBJ2-7, the V gene TRBV10-1, with 8 nucleotides matching TRBD2. V shed 3 bases, J shed 2 bases, and the junction held 3 bases outside the gene matches. This CDR3 spans 14 amino acids. Germline values: CDR1 WNHNN, CDR2 SYGVQD (reference sequence). The CDR3: CASSETSGTYEQYF. Written as DNA, the CDR3 is TGCGCCAGCAGTGAAACTAGCGGAACCTACGAGCAGTACTTC.